This record covers a single T cell receptor beta chain. Its target is not known. Germline V lookup: CDR1 SGHTA, CDR2 FQGTGA. The CDR3 runs to 16 residues. The junction had 5 bases not matched to a gene; V was cut back by 0 bases and J by 4 bases. A TCRbeta library incorporating unique molecular identifiers was prepared. One entry per CDR3 protein results from TCRdb running MiXCR on the PCR reads. The data contain approximately 1,000,000 distinct CDR3 sequences, roughly 31% of them seen just once; the ten biggest clones take up about 28%. These data belong to a study of T-cell reconstitution after alpha-beta-depleted transplantation in children. Study-level results: Alpha-beta T cells about two months after transplant reportedly derived from several hundred expanded graft clones. At the one-year point after transplant, T-cell counts and TCRbeta diversity were found to come mostly from T cells that had been newly produced.

The chain recombines TRBV7-3 with TRBJ2-1; 8 nucleotides align to TRBD2. This sequence was found in a boy under two years old who had a stem cell transplant for SCID, so the T cells may come from the graft donor. The starting material was PBMCs, mostly from graft donor cells, obtained 360 days after TCRalphabeta/CD19-depleted stem cell transplant. The CDR3 spells CASSLTEAGEYNEQFF. The CDR3 bases are TGTGCCAGCAGCTTAACGGAAGCGGGGGAATACAATGAGCAGTTCTTC.